This entry lists 30 T cell receptor beta chains sequenced from one sample in a study of shared clonotypes between healthy human individuals. TCRdb's table, derived via immunoSEQ multiplex PCR, lists solely in-frame clones and lacks some. This repertoire shows some 1.1 million clones, roughly 80% found once; its top ten account for 0.89%. Input material: memory CD4+ T cells from PBMCs. The subset: CD45RA-negative fraction. These receptors were obtained from a man aged 18 to 29 in good health. Some clones in this sample may be carry-over from other donors' samples.

V is TRBV11-2 and J is TRBJ1-2, with a possible D match to TRBD1 (5 bases). CDR3 size: 17 residues. Between the trimmed V and J ends, which lost 5 bases and 0 bases, there was a span of 19 bases. Germline V gene data show CDR1 as SGHAT and CDR2 as FQNNGV. CDR3 sequence reads: CASSPRSGAAANYGYTF. Written as DNA, the CDR3 is TGTGCCAGCAGCCCAAGGTCCGGGGCCGCGGCTAACTATGGCTACACCTTC.

This rearrangement joins TRBV4-1 to TRBJ1-3, with 7 bases aligning to TRBD1. The J segment lost 3 bases and the V segment lost 1 base, leaving 9 bases of the junction unmatched. CDR1 MGHRA and CDR2 YSYEKL come from the germline V gene. The CDR3 totals 17 residues. CDR3 amino acids: CASSQAGQGGVGNTIYF. In DNA form, the CDR3 reads TGCGCCAGCAGCCAAGCGGGACAAGGGGGCGTTGGAAACACCATATATTTT.

This sequence joins TRBV5-1 and TRBJ2-1; D is undetermined. V was trimmed by 0 bases and J by 9 bases, leaving 10 bases between them. This CDR3 has 13 amino acids. The germline gives CDR1 SGHRS, CDR2 YFSETQ. The CDR3 DNA sequence: TGCGCCAGCAGCTTGGCCCCGGTGGCTGAGCAGTTCTTC. Translating gives CASSLAPVAEQFF.

This rearrangement joins TRBV5-1 to TRBJ2-1; 11 nucleotides agree with TRBD2. After removal of 0 bases from V and 2 bases from J, the junction contained 4 bases not matched to a gene. The CDR3 runs to 17 residues. Germline V gene lookup returns CDR1 SGHRS and CDR2 YFSETQ. DNA of the CDR3: TGCGCCAGCAGCTTGGCCGTGACTAGCGGGACCTACAATGAGCAGTTCTTC. This sequence encodes CASSLAVTSGTYNEQFF. Variable domain in full (rest from reference TRBV5-1 and TRBJ2-1): KAGVTQTPRYLIKTRGQQVTLSCSPISGHRSVSWYQQTPGQGLQFLFEYFSETQRNKGNFPGRFSGRQFSNSRSEMNVSTLELGDSALYLCASSLAVTSGTYNEQFFGPGTRLTVL.

This chain links TRBV5-1 with TRBJ1-2, with TRBD1 as a possible D gene (5 bases). This CDR3 spans 14 amino acids. V dropped 1 base and J dropped 8 bases, with 15 bases sitting between them. Germline-derived CDR1 and CDR2 are SGHRS and YFSETQ. CDR3 sequence: CASSLWGEKGGYTF. CDR3 in DNA: TGCGCCAGCAGCTTGTGGGGGGAAAAAGGCGGCTACACCTTC.

This clone was seen a single time. The gene calls are TRBV28 and TRBJ2-3, with D unresolved. Germline CDR1 and CDR2: MDHEN and SYDVKM. Trimming took off 6 bases at V and 0 bases at J, with 10 bases between the two ends. The CDR3 contains 14 residues. The CDR3 loop reads CASRPYDSTDTQYF. The CDR3 DNA reads TGTGCCAGCAGACCCTACGACAGCACAGATACGCAGTATTTT.

Comment on this clone: Other nucleotide sequences in the sample specify the same CDR3. The chain uses TRBV11-2 and TRBJ1-1; unclear D gene. CDR3 length: 13 amino acids. Deletions cut 5 bases from V and 5 bases from J, with 12 bases between. Per germline, CDR1 SGHAT and CDR2 FQNNGV. The DNA for the CDR3 is TGTGCCAGCAGCCCTGATCCGGGGACTGAAGCTTTCTTT. Its translation is CASSPDPGTEAFF.

V and J are TRBV7-9 and TRBJ1-2; TRBD1 matches at 9 bases. Losses at the gene ends were 3 bases for V and 8 bases for J; bases not matched to a gene: 13. Germline V gene sequence: CDR1 SEHNR, CDR2 FQNEAQ (reference sequence). This CDR3 is built from 16 residues. The CDR3: CASSLKTGTGREGYTF. In DNA, the CDR3 is TGTGCCAGCAGCTTGAAAACCGGGACAGGGCGTGAAGGCTACACCTTC. The complete variable domain, with remaining parts taken from reference TRBV7-9 and TRBJ1-2, reads DTGVSQNPRHKITKRGQNVTFRCDPISEHNRLYWYRQTLGQGPEFLTYFQNEAQLEKSRLLSDRFSAERPKGSFSTLEIQRTEQGDSAMYLCASSLKTGTGREGYTFGSGTRLTVV.

The chain couples TRBV28 to TRBJ1-3, with D tentatively TRBD1 (5 bases). Trimming cost V 4 bases and J 3 bases, with 13 bases left between them. This CDR3 contains 15 residues. Germline CDR1 and CDR2: MDHEN and SYDVKM. The CDR3 DNA reads TGTGCCAGCAGTTCGGGGACTTTCTTTGGAAACACCATATATTTT. As protein: CASSSGTFFGNTIYF.

In its sample, this clone was seen a few times. The chain combines TRBV5-4 with TRBJ2-2; 9 bases fit TRBD2. Germline V CDR1 and CDR2: SGHNT, YYREEE (reference sequence). This CDR3 spans 16 amino acids. V lost 4 bases, J lost 6 bases, and 10 bases stayed unmatched. The CDR3 spells CASSNRNSGSAGELFF. The CDR3 DNA follows: TGTGCCAGCAGCAACCGAAATAGCGGGAGCGCCGGGGAGCTGTTTTTT.

This clone was recorded once. This chain links TRBV28 with TRBJ2-7, with 7 bases lining up with TRBD2. CDR1 is MDHEN and CDR2 is SYDVKM in the germline V gene. CDR3 length: 13 residues. The V gene end was trimmed by 6 bases and the J gene end by 6 bases; junction bases not matched to a gene: 8. CDR3 in DNA: TGTGCCAGCAGCCCCCCGGGAGGCCGCGAGCAGTACTTC. It codes for CASSPPGGREQYF.

This clone was detected only a few times. The rearrangement joins TRBV9 to TRBJ2-2, with TRBD1 matching over 7 bases. The V gene end was trimmed by 4 bases and the J gene end by 4 bases; junction bases not matched to a gene: 7. Per the germline V gene, CDR1 is SGDLS and CDR2 is YYNGEE. The CDR3 has 15 residues. The CDR3 loop reads CASSTNRGFTGELFF. The CDR3 DNA sequence: TGTGCCAGCAGCACCAACAGGGGATTCACCGGGGAGCTGTTTTTT.

V and J are TRBV7-2 and TRBJ2-2, with D perhaps matching TRBD1 (5 bases). In germline, CDR1 is SGHTA, CDR2 FQGNSA. The CDR3 is 14 residues long. Trimming stripped 2 bases from V and 7 bases from J, with 11 bases between. The DNA for the CDR3 is TGTGCCAGCAGCTTATTAGGGGAAAACGGGGAGCTGTTTTTT. Amino acid sequence: CASSLLGENGELFF.

The chain has TRBV4-1 and TRBJ1-3; 7 bases are shared with TRBD1. V lost 2 bases, J lost 6 bases, and 13 bases stayed unmatched. This CDR3 comprises 17 residues. Looked up from germline, CDR1 is MGHRA and CDR2 is YSYEKL. CDR3 sequence reads: CASSQTPGQVGVNTIYF. The CDR3 nucleotides read TGCGCCAGCAGCCAAACTCCCGGACAGGTCGGGGTAAACACCATATATTTT.

The chain is built from TRBV7-3 and TRBJ2-1, with D possibly being TRBD2 (5 bases). Deletions cut 1 base from V and 8 bases from J, with 18 bases between. From germline, CDR1 is SGHTA and CDR2 FQGTGA. This CDR3 is built from 16 residues. In DNA form, the CDR3 reads TGTGCCAGCAGCTTAATGGGAACTAGTGGAATCTATGAGCAGTTCTTC. Amino acids: CASSLMGTSGIYEQFF.

This clone was counted between two and nine times. This may come from a read error, since a much larger clone is one base off. The same CDR3 also results from other DNA sequences found in this sample. The chain has TRBV25-1 and TRBJ1-3; TRBD1 is a possible D gene (5 bases). The CDR3 runs 13 residues. Germline V gene sequence: CDR1 MGHDK, CDR2 SYGVNS. CDR3 region: CASSEQGGNTIYF. The CDR3 DNA reads TGTGCCAGCAGTGAACAGGGTGGAAACACTATATATTTT.

Concerning this clone: This may be a read error, as it is one base from a much larger clone. The rearrangement links TRBV30 to TRBJ1-5, with D unclear. CDR3 length: 12 amino acids. The ends were cut back, 5 bases at V and 6 bases at J, with 11 bases in the middle. CDR1 and CDR2 (germline): GTSNPN, SVGIG (reference sequence). The CDR3 nucleotides are TGTGCCTGGGGTCAACTATCTCAGCCCCAGCATTTT. Translation: CAWGQLSQPQHF.

The genes are TRBV19 and TRBJ1-2; D gene uncertain. CDR1 and CDR2 (germline): LNHDA, SQIVND (reference sequence). The length of the CDR3 is 12 residues. V was cut by 4 bases and J by 4 bases, with 7 bases left in between. CDR3 region: CASSNRFYGYTF. The CDR3 DNA sequence: TGTGCCAGTAGTAACAGATTCTATGGCTACACCTTC. Full variable domain (remainder filled in from reference TRBV19 and TRBJ1-2): DGGITQSPKYLFRKEGQNVTLSCEQNLNHDAMYWYRQDPGQGLRLIYYSQIVNDFQKGDIAEGYSVSREKKESFPLTVTSAQKNPTAFYLCASSNRFYGYTFGSGTRLTVV.

The V and J genes are TRBV6-4 and TRBJ2-7; TRBD1 or TRBD2 may be the D gene (5 bases each). This CDR3 has 14 amino acids. Trimming took 6 bases from V and 3 from J, leaving 15 bases between them. Germline assignment: CDR1 MRHNA and CDR2 SNTAGT. CDR3 sequence reads: CASSDPGRNYEQYF. The CDR3 region has the DNA TGTGCCAGCAGCGACCCGGGACGGAACTACGAGCAGTACTTC.

V and J are TRBV2 and TRBJ1-2; no definite D call. The ends were cut back, 6 bases at V and 6 bases at J, with 14 bases in the middle. CDR3 length: 13 residues. CDR1 and CDR2 from the germline V gene are SNHLY and FYNNEI. This chain's CDR3 is CASSLGRQNGYTF. CDR3 coding DNA: TGTGCCAGCAGCCTCGGACGCCAAAATGGCTACACCTTC.

The chain couples TRBV4-2 to TRBJ2-6, with TRBD1 identical over 10 bases. In germline, CDR1 is LGHNA, CDR2 YNFKEQ. The CDR3 is 18 amino acids. The trim removed 1 base at V and 4 bases at J, leaving 7 bases unmatched. The CDR3 sequence is CASSQGRDRGAGANVLTF. For the CDR3, the DNA is TGTGCCAGCAGCCAAGGGAGGGACAGGGGTGCCGGGGCCAACGTCCTGACTTTC.

The chain has TRBV19 and TRBJ2-7; 9 positions agree with TRBD1. The V gene end was trimmed by 3 bases and the J gene end by 4 bases; junction bases not matched to a gene: 7. The germline gives CDR1 LNHDA, CDR2 SQIVND (reference sequence). The length of the CDR3 is 15 residues. CDR3 region: CASSITGTGRYEQYF. The CDR3 DNA is TGTGCCAGTAGTATCACCGGGACAGGGAGATACGAGCAGTACTTC.

The chain joins TRBV6-5 to TRBJ2-7; tentative D call: TRBD1 (6 bases). V was pared by 6 bases and J by 6 bases, with 21 bases between. The germline V gene encodes CDR1 MNHEY and CDR2 SVGAGI. The CDR3 spans 15 residues. CDR3 amino acids: CASRQPGHPSGEQYF. CDR3 nucleotides: TGTGCCAGCAGGCAACCGGGACATCCCTCGGGCGAGCAGTACTTC.

The chain is built from TRBV19 and TRBJ2-2; a weak D match, TRBD2 (5 bases). V was pared by 3 bases and J by 1 base, with 15 bases between. The CDR3 is 17 amino acids. The germline V gene encodes CDR1 LNHDA and CDR2 SQIVND (reference sequence). CDR3 DNA: TGTGCCAGTAGTATTTTTTTTGGGAGATTGAACACCGGGGAGCTGTTTTTT. Translation gives CASSIFFGRLNTGELFF.

CDR3 coding DNA: TGCGCCAGCAGCCCGGGACTACCATACAATGAGCAGTTCTTC. Translation gives CASSPGLPYNEQFF. This chain connects TRBV10-1 to TRBJ2-1, with TRBD2 matching 7 bases. The CDR3 length is 14 residues. With 6 bases clipped from V and 4 bases from J, the junction kept 6 bases outside the gene matches. The germline V gene encodes CDR1 WNHNN and CDR2 SYGVQD (reference sequence).

The chain is built from TRBV4-1 and TRBJ2-7; D perhaps matches TRBD1 (6 bases). This CDR3 comprises 16 residues. V gave up 2 bases and J gave up 6 bases, with 20 bases separating them. Germline V gene lookup returns CDR1 MGHRA and CDR2 YSYEKL. CDR3 residues: CASSQRALAGAGEQYF. In nucleotides, the CDR3 is TGCGCCAGCAGCCAAAGGGCCCTGGCAGGGGCTGGCGAGCAGTACTTC.

This rearrangement joins TRBV5-1 to TRBJ2-3; 12 nucleotides agree with TRBD2. The germline V gene has CDR1 SGHRS and CDR2 YFSETQ. This CDR3 comprises 15 residues. The J segment lost 8 bases and the V segment lost 3 bases, leaving 7 bases of the junction unmatched. As DNA, the CDR3 is TGCGCCAGCAGCTCGGGACTAGCGGGCGGTGGTACGCAGTATTTT. Protein product: CASSSGLAGGGTQYF. The entire variable domain, with the rest obtained from reference TRBV5-1 and TRBJ2-3, is as follows: KAGVTQTPRYLIKTRGQQVTLSCSPISGHRSVSWYQQTPGQGLQFLFEYFSETQRNKGNFPGRFSGRQFSNSRSEMNVSTLELGDSALYLCASSSGLAGGGTQYFGPGTRLTVL.

The chain recombines TRBV27 with TRBJ1-2; D perhaps matches TRBD1 (6 bases). Germline assignment: CDR1 MNHEY and CDR2 SMNVEV (reference sequence). V was trimmed by 6 bases and J by 1 base, leaving 12 bases between them. This CDR3 has 14 amino acids. The CDR3 region has the DNA TGTGCCAGCAGATTAGGGGGAAGTAACTATGGCTACACCTTC. Translation gives CASRLGGSNYGYTF.

The chain combines TRBV28 with TRBJ2-3; 7 bases map to TRBD2. The germline V gene encodes CDR1 MDHEN and CDR2 SYDVKM. The CDR3 sequence is 17 residues long. V shed 8 bases and J 7 bases; nucleotides not matched to a gene: 21. Here the CDR3 DNA reads TGTGCCAGCGCCCAGCGGGAATATTCGGCTCGGATAAATACGCAGTATTTT. This encodes CASAQREYSARINTQYF. Complete variable domain (other parts from reference TRBV28 and TRBJ2-3): DVKVTQSSRYLVKRTGEKVFLECVQDMDHENMFWYRQDPGLGLRLIYFSYDVKMKEKGDIPEGYSVSREKKERFSLILESASTNQTSMYLCASAQREYSARINTQYFGPGTRLTVL.

This clone was counted once. A read error may explain this, as a much larger clone is one base away. The sample holds other DNA sequences that translate to the same CDR3. The chain is built from TRBV6-1 and TRBJ2-7, with 7 bases matching TRBD1. V trimming: 0 bases; J trimming: 2 bases; junction bases outside the gene matches: 1. This CDR3 has 14 amino acids. Germline loops: CDR1 MNHNS, CDR2 SASEGT. CDR3 DNA sequence: TGTGCCAGCAGTGAAGCAGGGGGCGCCTACGAGCAGTACTTC. It codes for CASSEAGGAYEQYF.